Presented here are 18 T cell receptor beta chains from one specimen sequenced in a study of blood T cell repertoires in COVID-19. The data were produced by immunoSEQ multiplex PCR, yet TCRdb's version contains in-frame clones alone and is incomplete. The sample includes about 100,000 clones, just over 85% seen only once; the top ten take approximately 5.3%. Material: peripheral blood. Every receptor here comes from a human donor in a cohort sampled during active COVID-19.

CDR3 nucleotide sequence: TGCAGTGCTAGTTCCAGGGTTGAGACCCAGTACTTC. This codes for CSASSRVETQYF. The V call is TRBV20-1, the J call TRBJ2-5; weak D call: TRBD1 (5 bases). The CDR3 is 12 amino acids. Deletions cut 3 bases from V and 5 bases from J, with 10 bases between. Germline CDR1 is DFQATT and CDR2 is SNEGSKA (reference sequence).

V and J are TRBV4-3 and TRBJ2-7; 9 bases line up with TRBD1. Trimming took 2 bases from V and 3 from J; bases not matched to a gene: 8. This CDR3 contains 16 residues. Germline loops: CDR1 LGHNA, CDR2 YSLEER. In DNA form, the CDR3 reads TGCGCCAGCAGCCAATCCCTCGACAGGGGGGTCTACGAGCAGTACTTC. This gives the protein CASSQSLDRGVYEQYF.

The chain couples TRBV5-5 to TRBJ2-3; D is unclear. V was cut by 3 bases and J by 3 bases, with 5 bases left in between. This CDR3 is built from 12 residues. Germline CDR1 reads SGHKS; CDR2 reads YYEKEE (reference sequence). This CDR3 reads CASSSETDTQYF. In DNA, the CDR3 is TGTGCCAGCAGCTCTGAGACAGATACGCAGTATTTT. The variable domain in full, completed from reference TRBV5-5 and TRBJ2-3, reads DAGVTQSPTHLIKTRGQQVTLRCSPISGHKSVSWYQQVLGQGPQFIFQYYEKEERGRGNFPDRFSARQFPNYSSELNVNALLLGDSALYLCASSSETDTQYFGPGTRLTVL.

The DNA for the CDR3 is TGTGCCAGCAGCTCCAAGCGGAACAGGGGGCTTATTTACTCTGGAAACACCATATATTTT. This gives the protein CASSSKRNRGLIYSGNTIYF. The V call is TRBV28, the J call TRBJ1-3; 9 bases are shared with TRBD1. The CDR3 covers 20 residues. The V and J ends lost 6 bases and 0 bases, in that order; junction bases with no gene match: 18. Germline lookup yields CDR1 MDHEN and CDR2 SYDVKM.

The chain couples TRBV21-1 to TRBJ2-1; the table names TRBD2, a call not compared with the DNA. TRBV21-1 is given as a pseudogene. This CDR3 region has 17 residues. CDR3 sequence: CASSFTSRVIWRNEQFF. The CDR3 DNA is TGTGCCAGCAGCTTTACCAGCCGGGTTATTTGGCGGAATGAGCAGTTCTTC.

The chain combines TRBV29-1 with TRBJ2-7; 13 bases align to TRBD2. The CDR3 runs 12 residues. Germline lookup yields CDR1 SQVTM and CDR2 ANQGSEA. V shed 7 bases, J shed 6 bases, and the junction held 3 bases outside the gene matches. This CDR3 reads CSAGTSGTEQYF. For the CDR3, the DNA is TGCAGCGCAGGGACTAGCGGGACCGAGCAGTACTTC.

This clone was seen a single time. Here the CDR3 DNA reads TGTGCCAGCGGCCGGGGAGAGGGAGGTGGCTACACCTTC. Amino acids: CASGRGEGGGYTF. The chain links TRBV28 to TRBJ1-2; no clear D. V shed 8 bases and J shed 7 bases, with 17 bases lying between them. This CDR3 is 13 amino acids long. CDR1 and CDR2 (germline): MDHEN, SYDVKM.

This clone is a singleton in its sample. The chain joins TRBV5-1 to TRBJ2-6; TRBD1 aligns across 9 bases. J lost 2 bases, V lost 2 bases, and 5 bases had no gene match. Germline-derived CDR1 and CDR2 are SGHRS and YFSETQ. There are 17 residues in the CDR3. In DNA, the CDR3 is TGCGCCAGCAGCTTCTTCCGGGACAGGGCTGGGGCCAACGTCCTGACTTTC. Its translation is CASSFFRDRAGANVLTF.

The J gene is TRBJ2-7, the V gene TRBV7-9; 11 bases map to TRBD1. Germline V gene lookup returns CDR1 SEHNR and CDR2 FQNEAQ (reference sequence). The CDR3 sequence is 14 residues long. The junction had 2 bases not matched to a gene; V was cut back by 3 bases and J by 4 bases. The CDR3 DNA reads TGTGCCAGCAGCTTCGGGACAGGGGGGTACGAGCAGTACTTC. It encodes CASSFGTGGYEQYF.

This chain uses TRBV28 with TRBJ2-2, with D possibly being TRBD1 (5 bases). Germline assignment: CDR1 MDHEN and CDR2 SYDVKM. The CDR3 is 16 residues long. V lost 1 base to trimming and J lost 0 bases, with 9 bases between them. The CDR3 nucleotides read TGTGCCAGCAGTTTATTAGGACAAGCGAACACCGGGGAGCTGTTTTTT. Translated: CASSLLGQANTGELFF.

The rearrangement links TRBV2 to TRBJ2-5; 7 nucleotides match TRBD2. This CDR3 has 13 amino acids. Germline loops: CDR1 SNHLY, CDR2 FYNNEI. The V segment lost 7 bases and the J segment 3 bases; nucleotides outside the gene matches: 5. The CDR3 loop is CASNEREKETQYF. Here the CDR3 DNA reads TGTGCCAGCAACGAGCGGGAAAAAGAGACCCAGTACTTC.

The chain combines TRBV3-1 (or the pseudogene TRBV3-2) with TRBJ2-3; the match to TRBD2 covers 11 bases. Germline assignment: CDR1 LGHDT and CDR2 YNNKEL (reference sequence). The junction had 7 bases not matched to a gene; V was cut back by 2 bases and J by 0 bases. CDR3 size: 18 residues. This CDR3 reads CASSQPGLAASSTDTQYF. The CDR3 region has the DNA TGTGCCAGCAGCCAACCGGGACTAGCGGCTTCTAGCACAGATACGCAGTATTTT.

This clone was seen once. This chain uses TRBV5-1 with TRBJ2-7; 11 bases map to TRBD2. The CDR3 contains 15 residues. Losses at the gene ends were 4 bases for V and 2 bases for J; bases not matched to a gene: 5. Germline V gene lookup returns CDR1 SGHRS and CDR2 YFSETQ. The CDR3 spells CASSTTSGGPYEQYF. The DNA of the CDR3 is TGCGCCAGCAGCACCACTAGCGGGGGACCCTACGAGCAGTACTTC.

The CDR3 DNA sequence: TGTGCCAGCAGTTACAGGGGAGGGAACACTGAAGCTTTCTTT. It is translated as CASSYRGGNTEAFF. The gene calls are TRBV6-5 and TRBJ1-1, with a tentative D call TRBD1 (5 bases). Deletions cut 2 bases from V and 1 base from J, with 8 bases between. The CDR3 is 14 residues long. Germline V lookup: CDR1 MNHEY, CDR2 SVGAGI.

The rearrangement uses TRBV28 and TRBJ1-2, with D perhaps TRBD1 (5 bases). Trimming pared 2 bases from V and 2 bases from J, leaving 12 bases between. This CDR3 has 15 residues. Germline assignment: CDR1 MDHEN and CDR2 SYDVKM. CDR3 in DNA: TGTGCCAGCAGTTTACCGGCAGGGATGAACTATGGCTACACCTTC. It translates to CASSLPAGMNYGYTF.

The chain has TRBV11-2 and TRBJ2-7; D perhaps matches TRBD2 (6 bases). CDR1 is SGHAT, CDR2 FQNNGV, per germline. Trimming left V 5 bases short and J 4 bases short, with 18 bases between. The CDR3 runs to 15 residues. The CDR3 is CASSVIAVGVYEQYF. CDR3 DNA sequence: TGTGCCAGCAGCGTCATAGCGGTTGGAGTATACGAGCAGTACTTC.

This clone was recorded a few times. The V gene is TRBV3-1 (or the pseudogene TRBV3-2), the J gene TRBJ2-5, with TRBD2 matching over 7 bases. This CDR3 has 16 residues. J lost 1 base, V lost 4 bases, and 9 bases had no gene match. The germline V gene encodes CDR1 LGHDT and CDR2 YNNKEL (reference sequence). The CDR3 sequence: CASSPTGGRIQETQYF. Written as DNA, the CDR3 is TGTGCCAGCAGCCCCACGGGAGGACGGATCCAAGAGACCCAGTACTTC.

The chain recombines TRBV3-1 (or the pseudogene TRBV3-2) with TRBJ2-1, with 9 positions matching TRBD2. CDR3 length: 17 residues. With V trimmed by 0 bases and J by 9 bases, 12 bases remained unmatched. Germline CDR1 and CDR2: LGHDT and YNNKEL (reference sequence). This CDR3 is CASSQDLALAGYGEQFF. The CDR3 DNA reads TGTGCCAGCAGCCAAGATTTAGCCCTAGCGGGATATGGTGAGCAGTTCTTC.